This entry features one T cell receptor (beta chain) sequence. This specimen belongs to a study of radiation and T cells in renal cell carcinoma. With 5 bases clipped from V and 5 bases from J, the junction kept 4 bases outside the gene matches. Per germline, CDR1 SGHTA and CDR2 FQGTGA. CDR3 length: 14 residues. Measured with immunoSEQ multiplex PCR; TCRdb has only the in-frame clones, and not every one. The repertoire holds 60,000 to 80,000 clones, with more than 75% as singletons. Time point described: blood 2 weeks post-SBRT. Stated treatment: 15 Gy SBRT to primary tumor, nephrectomy 4 weeks later. The sequencing used blood, collected from a patient whose treatment included radiotherapy and nephrectomy. The chain joins TRBV7-3 to TRBJ2-1, with 9 bases matching TRBD2. The clonotype originates from a man aged 55 to 70 with renal cell carcinoma. CDR3 sequence (DNA): TGTGCCAGCAGCATTAGCGGGAGTAACAATGAGCAGTTCTTC. Amino acid sequence: CASSISGSNNEQFF.